This T cell receptor (beta chain) appears in the sequencing data of a study of cytomegalovirus exposure and HLA in healthy donors. The CDR3 is 13 residues long. The V end lost 5 bases, the J end lost 4 bases, and 9 bases lay between the germline ends. From germline, CDR1 is SGHAT and CDR2 FQNNGV. PCR was performed using 60 Vbeta and 13 Jbeta primers. Profiling relied on immunoSEQ multiplex PCR, and the TCRdb table lists in-frame clones only, not all of them. The table records 95,000 to 150,000 clones, roughly 80% of them present only once. The chain carries TRBV11-2 and TRBJ1-5, with a weak D call TRBD1 (5 bases). This clonotype was sampled from a man in his 60s in good health and CMV-seropositive. Sequences were obtained from PBMCs. CDR3 region: CASSVPGNQPQHF. In DNA, the CDR3 is TGTGCCAGCAGCGTCCCAGGGAATCAGCCCCAGCATTTT.